This T cell receptor beta chain comes out of a study of T-cell reconstitution after alpha-beta-depleted transplantation in children. Researchers prepared the TCRbeta library using unique molecular identifiers, the study reports. TCRdb re-called the PCR reads through MiXCR, storing one row per CDR3 protein. The sample has about 540,000 distinct CDR3 sequences, approximately 16% seen once; the top ten hold over 3%. The sample consisted of PBMCs from the stem cell graft donor, taken from the stem cell graft. The receptor was isolated from a human donor who donated a stem cell graft to a child with acute lymphoblastic leukemia.

The CDR3 region is CASSEEETSATGELFF. For the CDR3, the DNA is TGTGCCAGCAGTGAGGAGGAGACTAGCGCGACCGGGGAGCTGTTTTTT. The V and J genes are TRBV2 and TRBJ2-2; 8 nucleotides align to TRBD2. This CDR3 spans 16 amino acids. CDR1 is SNHLY and CDR2 is FYNNEI in the germline V gene. The V gene end was trimmed by 3 bases and the J gene end by 5 bases; junction bases not matched to a gene: 8. The full variable domain, in which reference TRBV2 and TRBJ2-2 provide the parts outside the CDR3, is EPEVTQTPSHQVTQMGQEVILRCVPISNHLYFYWYRQILGQKVEFLVSFYNNEISEKSEIFDDQFSVERPDGSNFTLKIRSTKLEDSAMYFCASSEEETSATGELFFGEGSRLTVL.